The clone carrying this T cell receptor (beta chain) was counted between two and nine times. Researchers ran the PCR with 60 Vbeta and 13 Jbeta primers. TCRdb's copy holds only in-frame clones and misses some; the assay was immunoSEQ multiplex PCR. Of 90,000 to 150,000 clones listed, about 70% are singletons. The data originate from a study of cytomegalovirus exposure and HLA in healthy donors. Sequenced input: PBMCs. This clonotype originated in a human donor in good health.

CDR3 sequence: CASSNRDRGTSDEKLFF. The CDR3 DNA sequence: TGTGCCAGCAGTAACCGGGACAGGGGAACGTCAGATGAAAAACTGTTTTTT. The J gene is TRBJ1-4, the V gene TRBV28, with 10 bases fitting TRBD1. Unmatched junction bases numbered 12, after V lost 5 bases and J lost 6 bases. The CDR3 runs 17 residues. Germline-derived CDR1 and CDR2 are MDHEN and SYDVKM.